This T cell receptor (beta chain) was observed in a study of shared clonotypes between healthy human individuals. The naive CD8 fraction comprised CD45RO-negative cells positively selected for CCR7 and excluded terminally differentiated effector memory CD45RA+ cells. Sequencing was performed with immunoSEQ multiplex PCR; in TCRdb, only in-frame clones are kept and a portion is missing. Among roughly 2,000,000 clones listed, about 94% were seen once. This clone was seen just once. No antigen is known for it. This CDR3 region has 12 residues. V shed 6 bases and J shed 6 bases, with 9 bases lying between them. CDR1 and CDR2 (germline): MNHNS, SASEGT. Study outcomes and limitations: Incompleteness in sorted-subset sequencing, despite large depth, was shown by rarefaction.

The chain carries TRBV6-1 and TRBJ2-1, with D unresolved. This sequence was found in a man aged 18 to 30 in good health. Some clones in this sample may be carry-over from other donors' samples. Sequenced material: naive CD8+ T cells from PBMCs. The chain's CDR3 is CASRGARNEQFF. The CDR3 DNA reads TGTGCCAGCAGAGGTGCTCGCAATGAGCAGTTCTTC.